The present T cell receptor beta chain was sequenced within a study of memory CD4+ T cells and cytomegalovirus serostatus. Regarding the study as a whole: Suggested: most of the CMV-linked TCR signature lies in CD4+ memory cells. Of 150 to 200 reported CMV TCRbeta sequences, 65 to 85 were found in memory CD4+ repertoires.

Concerning this clone itself: Antigen: not known.

From germline, CDR1 is WNHNN and CDR2 SYGVQD (reference sequence). V lost 6 bases and J lost 11; bases outside the gene matches: 12. This CDR3 is 16 amino acids long. Single viable CD3+CD4+CD8-CD45RO+ cells were sorted as the memory CD4+ T cells. Positive selection with CD4 microbeads enriched total CD4+ T cells. Clones were read by immunoSEQ multiplex PCR, and TCRdb kept only the in-frame ones, dropping some. The repertoire holds some 57,000 clones, with 70% to 80% as singletons. What was sequenced was memory CD4+ T cells from blood. The V gene is TRBV10-1, the J gene TRBJ2-1; 14 bases agree with TRBD2. The receptor's source is an adult in good health and CMV-seronegative. The CDR3 DNA reads TGCGCCAGCAGCGCTTCACGGACTAGCGGGAGGACCCAGCAGTTCTTC. This translates into CASSASRTSGRTQQFF.